Following are 24 T cell receptor beta chains from one sample sequenced in a study of cytomegalovirus exposure and HLA in healthy donors listed by TCRdb under 2017. The method behind the library was the immunoSEQ multiplex PCR assay. A mixture of 60 forward primers for TCR Vbeta segments and 13 reverse primers for TCR Jbeta segments was used in the multiplex PCR. Drawn from immuneACCESS, this table holds only the in-frame rearrangements with V and J called that TCRdb kept. Clones are partly lost; checked studies trace under half to an unresolved V gene and leave the rest unexplained. The sample has over 130,000 clones on record, approximately 91% of them singletons. In total, the top ten clones hold 0.45% to 0.6% of the sample. The material sequenced was PBMCs. The origin of the receptors is a woman aged 40-49 years in good health and CMV-seronegative.

This rearrangement joins TRBV21-1 to TRBJ1-1; the D call in the table, TRBD1, was not verified against the DNA. TRBV21-1 is tagged as a pseudogene. This CDR3 is 19 amino acids long. CDR3 loop: CASSPQTPVGQGGFAEAFF. In DNA form, the CDR3 reads TGTGCCAGCAGCCCTCAAACCCCGGTGGGACAGGGGGGTTTCGCTGAAGCTTTCTTT.

The rearrangement joins TRBV27 to TRBJ2-2; 10 nucleotides agree with TRBD1. Germline V lookup: CDR1 MNHEY, CDR2 SMNVEV (reference sequence). The length of the CDR3 is 16 residues. V was clipped by 3 bases and J by 3 bases; unmatched bases: 4. The CDR3 region has the DNA TGTGCCAGCAGTTTCGGAGACAGGGGGCACACCGGGGAGCTGTTTTTT. Its protein is CASSFGDRGHTGELFF.

The chain carries TRBV28 and TRBJ1-1; the D gene is possibly TRBD1 (6 bases). This CDR3 is built from 14 residues. With 2 bases removed from V and 5 bases from J, the gap between germline ends came to 12 bases. The germline V gene encodes CDR1 MDHEN and CDR2 SYDVKM. The CDR3 DNA sequence: TGTGCCAGCAGTTTAAGGGGGTGGGGAACTGAAGCTTTCTTT. Protein sequence: CASSLRGWGTEAFF.

The CDR3 region is CASSFSRAQYF. Here the CDR3 DNA reads TGTGCCAGCAGCTTCTCTCGGGCCCAGTACTTC. The chain joins TRBV7-9 to TRBJ2-5; no clear D. The CDR3 consists of 11 residues. Germline V lookup: CDR1 SEHNR, CDR2 FQNEAQ (reference sequence). V shed 3 bases and J shed 9 bases, with 8 bases lying between them.

The chain uses TRBV7-8 and TRBJ2-7; D unresolved. Germline CDR1 and CDR2: SGHVS and FQNEAQ. The V and J ends lost 2 bases and 4 bases respectively, with 6 bases between them. The CDR3 totals 12 residues. CDR3 nucleotide sequence: TGTGCCAGCAGCTTACAGGTTTACGAGCAGTACTTC. Its protein is CASSLQVYEQYF.

This chain uses TRBV5-1 with TRBJ2-3; no definite D call. Per the germline V gene, CDR1 is SGHRS and CDR2 is YFSETQ. CDR3 length: 14 amino acids. V lost 0 bases to trimming and J lost 4 bases, with 9 bases between them. The CDR3 bases are TGCGCCAGCAGCTTGGTACGGGTCTCAGATACGCAGTATTTT. It encodes CASSLVRVSDTQYF.

The chain combines TRBV19 with TRBJ2-2; D might be TRBD2 (5 bases). Germline lookup yields CDR1 LNHDA and CDR2 SQIVND (reference sequence). V lost 5 bases and J lost 3, with 13 bases in between. The CDR3 has 15 amino acids. The CDR3 sequence is CASSRDTADTGELFF. CDR3 coding DNA: TGTGCCAGTAGTCGGGATACAGCCGACACCGGGGAGCTGTTTTTT. The full variable domain, its missing parts supplied by reference TRBV19 and TRBJ2-2, is DGGITQSPKYLFRKEGQNVTLSCEQNLNHDAMYWYRQDPGQGLRLIYYSQIVNDFQKGDIAEGYSVSREKKESFPLTVTSAQKNPTAFYLCASSRDTADTGELFFGEGSRLTVL.

This sequence joins TRBV4-2 and TRBJ2-6; maybe TRBD2 (5 bases). The CDR3 is made up of 19 amino acids. Germline CDR1 and CDR2: LGHNA and YNFKEQ. V was shortened by 0 bases and J by 1 base, with 16 bases between the two germline ends. CDR3 protein: CASSQDSIIRGSGANVLTF. CDR3 in DNA: TGTGCCAGCAGCCAAGATAGCATCATTCGGGGATCTGGGGCCAACGTCCTGACTTTC.

This clone was recorded only once. V is TRBV5-1 and J is TRBJ2-1, with 8 positions matching TRBD2. CDR3 size: 17 residues. V shed 3 bases, J shed 2 bases, and the junction held 10 bases outside the gene matches. Germline assignment: CDR1 SGHRS and CDR2 YFSETQ. The CDR3 loop reads CASSSYTGTRAYNEQFF. The CDR3 DNA reads as TGCGCCAGCAGCTCATATACCGGGACTAGAGCCTACAATGAGCAGTTCTTC.

This rearrangement joins TRBV25-1 to TRBJ2-3; D not certain. Germline values: CDR1 MGHDK, CDR2 SYGVNS. Trimming removed 0 bases from V and 5 bases from J, with 12 bases in between. There are 15 residues in the CDR3. Here the CDR3 DNA reads TGTGCCAGCAGTGAATATTCCAGGTTTGGAGATACGCAGTATTTT. Amino acids: CASSEYSRFGDTQYF.

The chain employs TRBV7-9 and TRBJ1-3, with TRBD1 as a possible D gene (6 bases). CDR3 length: 14 residues. V was cut by 5 bases and J by 1 base, with 9 bases left in between. Germline CDR1 and CDR2: SEHNR and FQNEAQ (reference sequence). Here the CDR3 DNA reads TGTGCCAGCAGCCCAACAGGGTCTGGAAACACCATATATTTT. Protein sequence: CASSPTGSGNTIYF. The whole variable domain, remainder taken from reference TRBV7-9 and TRBJ1-3, is DTGVSQNPRHKITKRGQNVTFRCDPISEHNRLYWYRQTLGQGPEFLTYFQNEAQLEKSRLLSDRFSAERPKGSFSTLEIQRTEQGDSAMYLCASSPTGSGNTIYFGEGSWLTVV.

The rearrangement joins TRBV27 to TRBJ2-1; 14 bases line up with TRBD2. V lost 4 bases, J lost 6 bases, and 2 bases stayed unmatched. The CDR3 spans 15 residues. The V gene's germline CDR1 is MNHEY and CDR2 SMNVEV (reference sequence). CDR3 amino acids: CASSWGLAGANEQFF. CDR3 coding DNA: TGTGCCAGCAGTTGGGGACTAGCGGGAGCCAATGAGCAGTTCTTC.

This chain links TRBV6-6 with TRBJ1-1; 9 positions agree with TRBD1. Trimming at V came to 5 bases and at J to 7 bases, leaving 5 bases not matched to a gene. CDR1 is MNHNY, CDR2 SVGAGI, per germline (reference sequence). The CDR3 contains 13 residues. This chain's CDR3 is CASSLTGGNEAFF. The CDR3 region has the DNA TGTGCCAGCAGTCTTACAGGGGGCAATGAAGCTTTCTTT.

V gene TRBV4-1 combines with J gene TRBJ1-4; 7 positions agree with TRBD1. The ends lost 4 bases at V and 5 bases at J; junction bases unmatched: 1. CDR1 is MGHRA, CDR2 YSYEKL, per germline. The CDR3 runs to 13 residues. CDR3 sequence: CASSRDRNEKLFF. As DNA, the CDR3 is TGCGCCAGCAGCCGGGACAGAAATGAAAAACTGTTTTTT.

This chain uses TRBV5-6 with TRBJ1-2; D gene unclear. The V end was cut by 0 bases, the J end by 4 bases, with 4 bases between. In germline, CDR1 is SGHDT, CDR2 YYEEEE. There are 12 residues in the CDR3. The CDR3 region has the DNA TGTGCCAGCAGCTTGGTCAGCTATGGCTACACCTTC. This codes for CASSLVSYGYTF. Looking up the rest from reference TRBV5-6 and TRBJ1-2 gives the full variable domain: DAGVTQSPTHLIKTRGQQVTLRCSPKSGHDTVSWYQQALGQGPQFIFQYYEEEERQRGNFPDRFSGHQFPNYSSELNVNALLLGDSALYLCASSLVSYGYTFGSGTRLTVV.

This chain uses TRBV27 with TRBJ1-2; 8 bases are shared with TRBD1. The CDR3 is 15 residues long. V was clipped by 4 bases and J by 4 bases; unmatched bases: 8. Germline CDR1 and CDR2: MNHEY and SMNVEV (reference sequence). Written as DNA, the CDR3 is TGTGCCAGCAGTTATGGCGGGACAGGCGGCTATGGCTACACCTTC. Its translation: CASSYGGTGGYGYTF.

The V gene is TRBV29-1, the J gene TRBJ2-5; 9 nucleotides line up with TRBD1. CDR3 length: 12 amino acids. Germline V lookup: CDR1 SQVTM, CDR2 ANQGSEA. V trimming: 3 bases; J trimming: 6 bases; junction bases outside the gene matches: 2. CDR3 sequence: CSVDGQGKTQYF. The DNA for the CDR3 is TGCAGCGTTGACGGACAGGGGAAGACCCAGTACTTC. The whole variable domain, filled in from reference TRBV29-1 and TRBJ2-5, reads SAVISQKPSRDICQRGTSLTIQCQVDSQVTMMFWYRQQPGQSLTLIATANQGSEATYESGFVIDKFPISRPNLTFSTLTVSNMSPEDSSIYLCSVDGQGKTQYFGPGTRLLVL.

The chain uses TRBV5-1 and TRBJ2-7; 7 bases agree with TRBD2. The CDR3 covers 15 residues. The junction had 8 bases not matched to a gene; V was cut back by 2 bases and J by 3 bases. From germline, CDR1 is SGHRS and CDR2 YFSETQ. CDR3 nucleotide sequence: TGCGCCAGCAGCTTTACTAGCTGGGAGGGCTACGAGCAGTACTTC. This codes for CASSFTSWEGYEQYF. Supplemented by reference TRBV5-1 and TRBJ2-7, the full variable domain reads KAGVTQTPRYLIKTRGQQVTLSCSPISGHRSVSWYQQTPGQGLQFLFEYFSETQRNKGNFPGRFSGRQFSNSRSEMNVSTLELGDSALYLCASSFTSWEGYEQYFGPGTRLTVT.

The chain carries TRBV6-1 and TRBJ2-3; D is perhaps TRBD1 (5 bases). The CDR3 is 15 amino acids. Germline V gene lookup returns CDR1 MNHNS and CDR2 SASEGT. V dropped 1 base and J dropped 3 bases, with 11 bases sitting between them. CDR3 residues: CASSEGRAGTDTQYF. In DNA, the CDR3 is TGTGCCAGCAGTGAAGGAAGGGCAGGGACAGATACGCAGTATTTT.

The chain links TRBV15 to TRBJ1-4; the D is unclear. Trimming removed 0 bases at V and 8 bases at J, with 13 bases between. CDR3 size: 15 residues. The germline gives CDR1 LNHNV, CDR2 YYDKDF (reference sequence). The CDR3 DNA follows: TGTGCCACCAGCAGAGATTTAACCGGGTCGGAAAAACTGTTTTTT. Amino acids: CATSRDLTGSEKLFF.

This clone was recorded once. The V call is TRBV7-2, the J call TRBJ1-2, with 11 positions matching TRBD1. Trimming took 0 bases from V and 4 from J; bases not matched to a gene: 13. Germline loops: CDR1 SGHTA, CDR2 FQGNSA. The CDR3 contains 19 residues. The CDR3 region is CASSLASGSPGQGVYGYTF. CDR3 DNA sequence: TGTGCCAGCAGCTTAGCGAGTGGAAGCCCGGGACAGGGGGTCTATGGCTACACCTTC.

The chain joins TRBV10-3 to TRBJ2-1; 12 nucleotides match TRBD2. Per germline, CDR1 ENHRY and CDR2 SYGVKD. J was trimmed by 8 bases and V by 6 bases; bases with no gene match: 5. The CDR3 runs to 14 residues. The CDR3 sequence: CAIRTSGSSDEQFF. The DNA for the CDR3 is TGTGCCATCAGGACTAGCGGGAGTAGCGATGAGCAGTTCTTC.

The V call is TRBV11-2, the J call TRBJ1-2; TRBD1 agrees at 7 bases. The CDR3 covers 13 residues. V shed 5 bases and J 3 bases; nucleotides not matched to a gene: 3. CDR1 and CDR2 from the germline V gene are SGHAT and FQNNGV. DNA for the CDR3: TGTGCCAGCAGCCTGACAGGGTACTATGGCTACACCTTC. It specifies CASSLTGYYGYTF.

The CDR3 loop is CASSPRTGSRANYGYTF. For the CDR3, the DNA is TGTGCCAGCAGCCCCAGGACAGGGAGCAGAGCTAACTATGGCTACACCTTC. This chain uses TRBV9 with TRBJ1-2; TRBD1 matches 8 bases. This CDR3 is 17 amino acids long. Germline V gives CDR1 SGDLS, CDR2 YYNGEE. Germline trimming cut 4 bases from V and 0 bases from J; bases unmatched to any gene: 11. Using reference TRBV9 and TRBJ1-2 for the parts outside the CDR3, the full variable domain is DSGVTQTPKHLITATGQRVTLRCSPRSGDLSVYWYQQSLDQGLQFLIQYYNGEERAKGNILERFSAQQFPDLHSELNLSSLELGDSALYFCASSPRTGSRANYGYTFGSGTRLTVV.